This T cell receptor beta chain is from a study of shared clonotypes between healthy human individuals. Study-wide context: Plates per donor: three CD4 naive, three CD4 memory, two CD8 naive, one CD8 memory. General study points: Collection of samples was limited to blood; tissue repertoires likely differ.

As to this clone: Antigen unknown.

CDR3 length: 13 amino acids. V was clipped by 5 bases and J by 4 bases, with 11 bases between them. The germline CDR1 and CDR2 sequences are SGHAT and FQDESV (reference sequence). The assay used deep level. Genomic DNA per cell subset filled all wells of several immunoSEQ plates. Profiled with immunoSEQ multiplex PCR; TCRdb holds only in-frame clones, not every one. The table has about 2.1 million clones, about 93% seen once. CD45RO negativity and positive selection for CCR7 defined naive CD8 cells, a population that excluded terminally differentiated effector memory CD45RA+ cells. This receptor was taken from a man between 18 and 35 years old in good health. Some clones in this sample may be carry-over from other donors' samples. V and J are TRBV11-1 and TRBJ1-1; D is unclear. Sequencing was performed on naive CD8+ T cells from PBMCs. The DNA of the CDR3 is TGTGCCAGCAGCCTGGATTGGGGCACTGAAGCTTTCTTT. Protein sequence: CASSLDWGTEAFF.